This entry is about one T cell receptor (beta chain). The germline V gene has CDR1 SNHLY and CDR2 FYNNEI. The V segment lost 5 bases and the J segment 0 bases; nucleotides outside the gene matches: 4. This CDR3 spans 16 amino acids. The data originate from a study of blood T cell repertoires in COVID-19. Looking at the study overall: Whether acute or convalescent, the COVID-19 samples came from the United States, Italy and Spain.

Method: immunoSEQ multiplex PCR; TCRdb's copy keeps in-frame clones and lacks some. This sample has a few hundred thousand clones, with around 83% found just once. This TCR was recovered from a man between 45 and 60 years old with active or convalescent COVID-19. Input material: peripheral blood. The chain joins TRBV2 to TRBJ2-1; 10 bases are shared with TRBD2. The CDR3 is CASSRAGGNSYNEQFF. As DNA, the CDR3 is TGTGCCAGCAGTCGAGCGGGGGGGAACTCCTACAATGAGCAGTTCTTC.